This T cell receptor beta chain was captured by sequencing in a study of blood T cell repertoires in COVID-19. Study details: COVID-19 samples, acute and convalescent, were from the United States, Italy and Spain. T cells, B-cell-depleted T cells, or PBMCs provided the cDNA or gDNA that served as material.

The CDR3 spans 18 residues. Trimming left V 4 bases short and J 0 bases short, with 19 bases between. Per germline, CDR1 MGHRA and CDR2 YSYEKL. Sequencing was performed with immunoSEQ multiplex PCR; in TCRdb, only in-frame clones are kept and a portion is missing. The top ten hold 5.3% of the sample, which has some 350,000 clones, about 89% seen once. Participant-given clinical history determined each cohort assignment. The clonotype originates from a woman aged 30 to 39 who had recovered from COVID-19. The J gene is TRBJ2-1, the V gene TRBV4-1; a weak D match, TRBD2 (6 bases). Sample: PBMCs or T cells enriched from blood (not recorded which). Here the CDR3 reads CASSRESGGLSSYNEQFF. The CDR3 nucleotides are TGCGCCAGCAGCCGGGAATCCGGGGGACTTAGCTCCTACAATGAGCAGTTCTTC.